This TCR beta chain came from a study of blood T cell repertoires in COVID-19 (dated by TCRdb to about 2020). In the study overall: Collaborator samples came from the United States, Italy and Spain and covered acute and convalescent phases of COVID-19. The material from the prospective study consisted of cDNA or gDNA derived from T cells, B-cell-depleted T cells, or PBMCs. Deeply sampled blood TCRbeta repertoires from subjects exposed to, actively infected with, or recovered from COVID-19 were included in the dataset. The repertoires were released in a freely available public database intended as a resource for research on the immune response to SARS-CoV-2. The samples were drawn from the first 160 participants of the ongoing ImmuneRACE study and from under 1,500 subjects provided by 6 global collaborators. A de-identified subject ID, COVID-19 status, age in years and sex were almost always included in the sample metadata. HLA class I and class II types, where available, came from metadata supplied by the sample provider rather than from assay-based typing. Overall results and qualifications from the work: Clinical and demographic metadata were provided uncurated, with the amount varying by source and participant.

TCRbeta CDR3 regions were amplified from genomic DNA using the immunoSEQ Assay, a bias-controlled multiplex PCR. Per the authors' processing: Within the assay, amplification of reference gene primers was used to estimate how many nucleated cells each sample contained. Sequence reads were collapsed and filtered to measure the absolute abundance of every unique TCRbeta CDR3 rearrangement. Productive Simpson clonality was computed per sample as the square root of Simpson's diversity index over productive rearrangements. TCRdb re-hosts the immuneACCESS table, in-frame sequences only. Its copies lack some clones; in the studies checked, an unresolved V gene accounts for under half of them, and the cause for the rest is not known. The V and J calls and clone size come from that table; D and trimming were worked out from the DNA. This sample has tens of thousands of clones in its table, and around 90% of those were observed once. The ten most abundant clones make up 4.3% of the sample.

About this clone: Its specific antigen is unknown. The input lacks base qualities; no much larger clone sits a single base away.

Collaborating institutions collected whole blood in K2EDTA tubes following their own protocols. For TCRbeta analysis, collaborators shipped samples in one of three forms: frozen whole blood, isolated PBMCs, or DNA extracted from either of those sample types. The junction shows trimming of 4 bases on V and 5 bases on J, plus 6 bases between the germline ends. The CDR3 contains 12 residues, cysteine and phenylalanine counted. Just CDR3 DNA is preserved here, 36 bases in frame from base 1. CDR1 ENHRY and CDR2 SYGVKD are derived from the germline V gene. The clonotype comes from a woman aged 80 or over with active or convalescent COVID-19. The sequencing input was peripheral blood. This sequence uses TRBV10-3 and TRBJ2-4, with the D gene uncertain. The DNA sequence reads TGTGCCATCAGTGGAGTCGAAAACATTCAGTACTTC. Its translation is CAISGVENIQYF.